Each of the 30 T cell receptor beta chains below was sequenced from the same sample in a study of T cell changes during pregnancy in multiple sclerosis. This table comes from immunoSEQ multiplex PCR, and its TCRdb copy is limited to in-frame clones, with some not included. This table holds tens of thousands of clones, over 90% found once. Sample: CD8+ T cells from peripheral blood mononuclear cells, taken in the third trimester of pregnancy. These receptors were collected from a female donor with multiple sclerosis, enrolled in a pregnancy study.

The chain combines TRBV28 with TRBJ2-7; no definite D call. Germline V gene data show CDR1 as MDHEN and CDR2 as SYDVKM. V shed 2 bases and J shed 6 bases, with 11 bases lying between them. The CDR3 loop spans 13 amino acids. The CDR3 loop reads CASSLTMRGEQYF. The CDR3 DNA follows: TGTGCCAGCAGTTTAACCATGAGAGGCGAGCAGTACTTC.

V usage is TRBV7-9 and J usage is TRBJ2-7; the match to TRBD2 covers 8 bases. The CDR3 has 15 residues. Unmatched junction bases numbered 9, after V lost 2 bases and J lost 6 bases. The V gene's germline CDR1 is SEHNR and CDR2 FQNEAQ (reference sequence). CDR3 coding DNA: TGTGCCAGCAGCTTACCCGGGGGGGGGTCTCGCGAGCAGTACTTC. It is translated as CASSLPGGGSREQYF.

The J gene is TRBJ1-1, the V gene TRBV10-3; D may be TRBD1 (6 bases). Trimming took off 3 bases at V and 1 base at J, with 12 bases between the two ends. The CDR3 consists of 15 residues. CDR1 and CDR2 from the germline V gene are ENHRY and SYGVKD. The CDR3 sequence is CAISDGPRGNTEAFF. In nucleotides, the CDR3 is TGTGCCATCAGTGATGGGCCCAGGGGGAACACTGAAGCTTTCTTT.

The genes are TRBV5-1 and TRBJ2-1; 11 nucleotides match TRBD2. Germline CDR1 is SGHRS and CDR2 is YFSETQ. J gave up 5 bases and V 2 bases, and 3 bases lay outside the gene matches. The CDR3 is made up of 15 amino acids. In nucleotides, the CDR3 is TGCGCCAGCAGCTTCTCACTAGCGGGAGACAATGAGCAGTTCTTC. It is translated as CASSFSLAGDNEQFF.

The J gene is TRBJ2-7, the V gene TRBV7-2; a weak D match, TRBD1 (6 bases). Trimming left V 5 bases short and J 4 bases short, with 15 bases between. CDR1 is SGHTA and CDR2 is FQGNSA in the germline V gene. The CDR3 is 14 residues long. As DNA, the CDR3 is TGTGCCAGCAGCATGGGACAAAACAAGTACGAGCAGTACTTC. It encodes CASSMGQNKYEQYF.

V and J are TRBV19 and TRBJ2-2, with 10 bases fitting TRBD2. The CDR3 runs to 15 residues. V lost 5 bases to trimming and J lost 6 bases; unmatched junction nucleotides: 6. Germline V gives CDR1 LNHDA, CDR2 SQIVND (reference sequence). This chain's CDR3 is CASSPGTSVAGELFF. Written as DNA, the CDR3 is TGTGCCAGTAGTCCTGGGACTAGCGTGGCCGGGGAGCTGTTTTTT.

The chain carries TRBV28 and TRBJ1-1; unclear D gene. V was clipped by 8 bases and J by 4 bases, with 14 bases between them. This CDR3 is 13 amino acids long. In germline, CDR1 is MDHEN, CDR2 SYDVKM. CDR3 DNA: TGTGCCAGCGGCATGGTAGCTGGCACTGAAGCTTTCTTT. The encoded protein is CASGMVAGTEAFF.

The rearrangement uses TRBV5-1 and TRBJ2-7; the D gene is possibly TRBD2 (5 bases). Trimming removed 1 base from V and 3 bases from J, with 8 bases in between. Germline V gives CDR1 SGHRS, CDR2 YFSETQ. The CDR3 is 13 amino acids. CDR3 sequence reads: CASSLNRGYEQYF. The CDR3 DNA is TGCGCCAGCAGCTTGAATCGGGGCTACGAGCAGTACTTC.

CDR3 amino acids: CASSRVAGAYNEQFF. The CDR3 DNA follows: TGTGCCAGTAGTAGGGTAGCGGGAGCCTACAATGAGCAGTTCTTC. This chain uses TRBV19 with TRBJ2-1; 9 bases map to TRBD2. The CDR3 sequence is 15 residues long. The V gene's germline CDR1 is LNHDA and CDR2 SQIVND (reference sequence). V was pared by 4 bases and J by 2 bases, with 3 bases of the junction left unmatched.

The chain employs TRBV15 and TRBJ2-7; TRBD2 matches 7 bases. The CDR3 spans 13 residues. Germline CDR1 and CDR2: LNHNV and YYDKDF (reference sequence). The J segment lost 3 bases and the V segment lost 5 bases, leaving 4 bases of the junction unmatched. Here the CDR3 DNA reads TGTGCCACCAGCTTCCGGGGGGACTACGAGCAGTACTTC. Amino acid sequence: CATSFRGDYEQYF.

This clone was seen more than once but under ten times. V and J are TRBV27 and TRBJ2-2, with TRBD2 as a possible D gene (5 bases). CDR1 is MNHEY and CDR2 is SMNVEV in the germline V gene (reference sequence). The CDR3 has 15 residues. The V and J ends lost 2 bases and 6 bases respectively, with 13 bases between them. CDR3 protein: CASSLLDRGPGELFF. The CDR3 DNA sequence: TGTGCCAGCAGTTTACTAGACCGAGGGCCCGGGGAGCTGTTTTTT.

The rearrangement links TRBV19 to TRBJ2-1; the match to TRBD1 covers 9 bases. CDR1 and CDR2 (germline): LNHDA, SQIVND (reference sequence). Unmatched junction bases numbered 7, after V lost 7 bases and J lost 3 bases. The CDR3 consists of 15 residues. DNA of the CDR3: TGTGCCAGTAACCTGGGACAGGGCAACTACAATGAGCAGTTCTTC. It encodes CASNLGQGNYNEQFF. Complete variable domain (other parts from reference TRBV19 and TRBJ2-1): DGGITQSPKYLFRKEGQNVTLSCEQNLNHDAMYWYRQDPGQGLRLIYYSQIVNDFQKGDIAEGYSVSREKKESFPLTVTSAQKNPTAFYLCASNLGQGNYNEQFFGPGTRLTVL.

This clone has a handful of counts. The J gene is TRBJ1-1, the V gene TRBV19; 8 nucleotides line up with TRBD1. Germline values: CDR1 LNHDA, CDR2 SQIVND (reference sequence). The CDR3 has 15 residues. V was clipped by 6 bases and J by 6 bases; unmatched bases: 12. In nucleotides, the CDR3 is TGTGCCAGTAGCTATCAGGGGGCAATAGGCGCTGAAGCTTTCTTT. Its protein is CASSYQGAIGAEAFF.

The rearrangement uses TRBV7-9 and TRBJ2-5; TRBD2 is a possible D gene (5 bases). CDR1 is SEHNR, CDR2 FQNEAQ, per germline (reference sequence). The CDR3 length is 13 residues. The germline V and J ends were trimmed by 2 bases and 2 bases, with 6 bases remaining between them. The CDR3, as DNA: TGTGCCAGCAGCTTAAGAGGGCAAGAGACCCAGTACTTC. This encodes CASSLRGQETQYF.

The chain combines TRBV27 with TRBJ2-6, with TRBD1 identical over 7 bases. The CDR3 contains 15 residues. The germline gives CDR1 MNHEY, CDR2 SMNVEV (reference sequence). Germline trimming cut 5 bases from V and 4 bases from J; bases unmatched to any gene: 5. CDR3 nucleotide sequence: TGTGCCAGCAGTCTGACAGGGACCGGGGCCAACGTCCTGACTTTC. Translated: CASSLTGTGANVLTF.

The chain uses TRBV4-1 and TRBJ1-2; D uncertain. The CDR3 covers 16 residues. Germline assignment: CDR1 MGHRA and CDR2 YSYEKL. The V and J ends lost 1 base and 4 bases respectively, with 16 bases between them. The CDR3 DNA sequence: TGCGCCAGCAGCCAAGGTGCAGAATTGTACACCTATGGCTACACCTTC. It specifies CASSQGAELYTYGYTF.

The chain uses TRBV19 and TRBJ2-1; D possibly corresponds to TRBD2 (6 bases). The CDR3 totals 19 residues. Deletions cut 5 bases from V and 0 bases from J, with 23 bases between. Germline-derived CDR1 and CDR2 are LNHDA and SQIVND (reference sequence). The CDR3 loop reads CASSPGLSLASSSYNEQFF. The CDR3 DNA sequence: TGTGCCAGTAGTCCGGGACTTAGCTTAGCCTCTAGCTCCTACAATGAGCAGTTCTTC.

The V and J genes are TRBV27 and TRBJ2-1; perhaps TRBD1 as D (6 bases). Between the trimmed V and J ends, which lost 3 bases and 8 bases, there was a span of 14 bases. This CDR3 is built from 14 residues. Germline lookup yields CDR1 MNHEY and CDR2 SMNVEV (reference sequence). CDR3 residues: CASSFRGLVYEQFF. The CDR3 DNA follows: TGTGCCAGCAGTTTTAGGGGGTTGGTCTATGAGCAGTTCTTC.

This chain joins TRBV4-2 and TRBJ2-5, with 13 nucleotides matching TRBD2. The CDR3 sequence is 15 residues long. V shed 0 bases and J 11 bases; nucleotides not matched to a gene: 6. The germline CDR1 and CDR2 sequences are LGHNA and YNFKEQ. The CDR3 region is CASSQEGLAGPKQYF. CDR3 sequence (DNA): TGTGCCAGCAGCCAAGAGGGACTAGCGGGACCTAAGCAGTACTTC.

This sequence joins TRBV6-1 and TRBJ2-4, with 9 bases matching TRBD1. Trimming cost V 2 bases and J 9 bases; bases outside gene matches: 5. Germline CDR1 and CDR2: MNHNS and SASEGT. The CDR3 is made up of 14 amino acids. In nucleotides, the CDR3 is TGTGCCAGCAGTGAAAGAGGGACAGGGACCATTCAGTACTTC. Translating gives CASSERGTGTIQYF.

The V and J genes are TRBV7-9 and TRBJ1-1, with a weak D call TRBD1 (5 bases). Germline V CDR1 and CDR2: SEHNR, FQNEAQ (reference sequence). This CDR3 comprises 17 residues. Deletions cut 5 bases from V and 0 bases from J, with 19 bases between. Here the CDR3 reads CASSAGRIDYMNTEAFF. CDR3 coding DNA: TGTGCCAGCAGCGCGGGACGGATTGACTACATGAACACTGAAGCTTTCTTT.

The V gene is TRBV18, the J gene TRBJ2-4, with 7 bases fitting TRBD2. This CDR3 is 15 amino acids long. The germline V gene has CDR1 KGHSH and CDR2 LQKENI. J lost 3 bases, V lost 1 base, and 3 bases had no gene match. As DNA, the CDR3 is TGTGCCAGCTCACCACGGGGGGGGGACAAAAACATTCAGTACTTC. Its protein is CASSPRGGDKNIQYF.

The gene calls are TRBV27 and TRBJ1-5; 8 nucleotides line up with TRBD1. The CDR3 length is 15 residues. V lost 0 bases to trimming and J lost 7 bases; unmatched junction nucleotides: 5. Looked up from germline, CDR1 is MNHEY and CDR2 is SMNVEV (reference sequence). CDR3 DNA: TGTGCCAGCAGTTTATCCCGGACAGGGTGGCAGCCCCAGCATTTT. Translation: CASSLSRTGWQPQHF.

The gene calls are TRBV4-3 and TRBJ2-1; 8 positions agree with TRBD2. The CDR3 is 21 amino acids. V trimming: 2 bases; J trimming: 9 bases; junction bases outside the gene matches: 27. Germline lookup yields CDR1 LGHNA and CDR2 YSLEER. CDR3 region: CASSQPKDGAGEYLVGSEQFF. CDR3 nucleotides: TGCGCCAGCAGCCAACCCAAGGACGGAGCGGGAGAATATCTGGTTGGTAGTGAGCAGTTCTTC.

V gene TRBV27 combines with J gene TRBJ2-7, with TRBD1 matching over 7 bases. This CDR3 is 14 amino acids long. The ends lost 1 base at V and 7 bases at J; junction bases unmatched: 7. The germline V gene encodes CDR1 MNHEY and CDR2 SMNVEV (reference sequence). The CDR3 DNA follows: TGTGCCAGCAGTTTATACGAGGGGGCGCGGGAGCAGTACTTC. Protein product: CASSLYEGAREQYF.

V and J are TRBV30 and TRBJ2-1, with 8 positions matching TRBD2. The length of the CDR3 is 14 residues. The germline V gene has CDR1 GTSNPN and CDR2 SVGIG (reference sequence). The ends lost 1 base at V and 3 bases at J; junction bases unmatched: 2. CDR3 nucleotides: TGTGCCTGGAGTGGGACTAGCAGCTACAATGAGCAGTTCTTC. Protein: CAWSGTSSYNEQFF.

This chain joins TRBV4-1 and TRBJ2-2, with 13 bases that match TRBD2. The CDR3 runs to 18 residues. Germline CDR1 is MGHRA and CDR2 is YSYEKL. Trimming at V came to 0 bases and at J to 6 bases, leaving 7 bases not matched to a gene. The CDR3 spells CASSQDPPGLAGSGELFF. The CDR3 DNA is TGCGCCAGCAGCCAAGACCCTCCGGGACTAGCGGGATCCGGGGAGCTGTTTTTT.

The V and J genes are TRBV6-6 and TRBJ2-7, with TRBD2 as a possible D gene (5 bases). Trimming pared 5 bases from V and 3 bases from J, leaving 11 bases between. The germline V gene encodes CDR1 MNHNY and CDR2 SVGAGI (reference sequence). The CDR3 has 13 residues. DNA for the CDR3: TGTGCCAGCAGTACCCTGAGGGACTACGAGCAGTACTTC. Translated, it gives CASSTLRDYEQYF.

This rearrangement joins TRBV10-2 to TRBJ2-7, with unresolved D. The CDR3 runs to 11 residues. The ends were cut back, 10 bases at V and 2 bases at J, with 9 bases in the middle. Germline CDR1 and CDR2: WSHSY and SAAADI. The CDR3 DNA sequence: TGCGCCACCCTTCAGACCTACGAGCAGTACTTC. Translation gives CATLQTYEQYF.

This clone is a singleton in its sample. The chain links TRBV19 to TRBJ2-2, with 8 bases that match TRBD2. V was pared by 3 bases and J by 0 bases, with 6 bases of the junction left unmatched. Germline V gene sequence: CDR1 LNHDA, CDR2 SQIVND (reference sequence). The CDR3 sequence is 17 residues long. CDR3 nucleotides: TGTGCCAGTAGTATCCCTAGCGGGCGCTCGAACACCGGGGAGCTGTTTTTT. Its protein is CASSIPSGRSNTGELFF. Using reference TRBV19 and TRBJ2-2 for the parts outside the CDR3, the full variable domain is DGGITQSPKYLFRKEGQNVTLSCEQNLNHDAMYWYRQDPGQGLRLIYYSQIVNDFQKGDIAEGYSVSREKKESFPLTVTSAQKNPTAFYLCASSIPSGRSNTGELFFGEGSRLTVL.